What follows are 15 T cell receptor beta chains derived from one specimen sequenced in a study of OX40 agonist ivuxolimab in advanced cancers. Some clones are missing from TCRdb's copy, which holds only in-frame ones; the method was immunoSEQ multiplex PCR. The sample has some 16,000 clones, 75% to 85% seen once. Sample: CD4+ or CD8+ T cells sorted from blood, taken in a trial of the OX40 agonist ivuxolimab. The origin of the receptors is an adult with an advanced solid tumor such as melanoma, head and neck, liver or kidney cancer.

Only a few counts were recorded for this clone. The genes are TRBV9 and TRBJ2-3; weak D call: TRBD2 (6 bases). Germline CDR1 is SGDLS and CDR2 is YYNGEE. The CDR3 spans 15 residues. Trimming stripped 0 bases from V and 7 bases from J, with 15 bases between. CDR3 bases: TGTGCCAGCAGCGTAGAGGCTAGCGAATGGAATACGCAGTATTTT. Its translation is CASSVEASEWNTQYF.

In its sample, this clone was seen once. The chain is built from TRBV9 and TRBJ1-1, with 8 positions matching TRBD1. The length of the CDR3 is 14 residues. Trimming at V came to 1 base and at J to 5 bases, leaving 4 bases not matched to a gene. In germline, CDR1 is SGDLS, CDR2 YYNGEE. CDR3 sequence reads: CASSVQGASTEAFF. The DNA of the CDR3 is TGTGCCAGCAGCGTACAGGGGGCGAGTACTGAAGCTTTCTTT.

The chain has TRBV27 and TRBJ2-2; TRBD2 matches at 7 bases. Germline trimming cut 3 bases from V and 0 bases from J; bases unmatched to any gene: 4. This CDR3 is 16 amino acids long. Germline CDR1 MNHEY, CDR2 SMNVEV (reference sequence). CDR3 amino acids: CASSFSAGANTGELFF. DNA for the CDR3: TGTGCCAGCAGTTTTAGTGCGGGGGCGAACACCGGGGAGCTGTTTTTT.

The CDR3 loop reads CASSQPSWTAEAFF. CDR3 nucleotides: TGTGCCAGCAGCCAGCCCTCGTGGACGGCTGAAGCTTTCTTT. The genes are TRBV4-2 and TRBJ1-1; no definite D call. The CDR3 has 14 amino acids. Germline lookup yields CDR1 LGHNA and CDR2 YNFKEQ. V shed 3 bases and J shed 6 bases, with 14 bases lying between them.

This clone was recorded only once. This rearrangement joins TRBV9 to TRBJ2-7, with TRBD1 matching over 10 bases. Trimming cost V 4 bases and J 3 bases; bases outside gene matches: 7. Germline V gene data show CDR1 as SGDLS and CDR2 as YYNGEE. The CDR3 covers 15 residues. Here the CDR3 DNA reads TGTGCCAGCAGCTTCTCCGGGACAGGGGACTACGAGCAGTACTTC. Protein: CASSFSGTGDYEQYF.

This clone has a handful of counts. The CDR3: CASSSADLNSNEQFF. Here the CDR3 DNA reads TGTGCCAGCAGCTCTGCGGACCTAAACTCCAATGAGCAGTTCTTC. The gene calls are TRBV5-4 and TRBJ2-1; D unclear. The V end lost 3 bases, the J end lost 6 bases, and 16 bases lay between the germline ends. The CDR3 is 15 amino acids. Germline CDR1 SGHNT, CDR2 YYREEE (reference sequence).

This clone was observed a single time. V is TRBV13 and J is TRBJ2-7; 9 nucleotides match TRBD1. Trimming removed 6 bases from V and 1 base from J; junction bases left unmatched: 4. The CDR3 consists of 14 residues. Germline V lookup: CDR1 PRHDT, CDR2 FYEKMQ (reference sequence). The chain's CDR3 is CASRRDRESYEQYF. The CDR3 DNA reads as TGTGCCAGCAGGCGGGACAGGGAGTCCTACGAGCAGTACTTC.

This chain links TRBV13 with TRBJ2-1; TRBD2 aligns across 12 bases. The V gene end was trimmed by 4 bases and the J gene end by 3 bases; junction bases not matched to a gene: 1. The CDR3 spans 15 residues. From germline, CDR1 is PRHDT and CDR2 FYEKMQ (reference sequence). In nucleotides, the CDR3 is TGTGCCAGCAGCTGGACTAGCGGGGACTACAATGAGCAGTTCTTC. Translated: CASSWTSGDYNEQFF.

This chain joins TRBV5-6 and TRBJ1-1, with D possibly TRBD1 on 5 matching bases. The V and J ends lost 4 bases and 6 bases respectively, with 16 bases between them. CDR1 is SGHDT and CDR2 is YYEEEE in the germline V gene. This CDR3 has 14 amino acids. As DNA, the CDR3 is TGTGCCAGCAGCGTCCGAAGCCTGGGGCCTGAAGCTTTCTTT. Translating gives CASSVRSLGPEAFF.

CDR3 loop: CASSQGVSSGGANEQFF. The CDR3 DNA reads as TGCGCCAGCAGCCAAGGGGTTTCTAGCGGGGGGGCAAATGAGCAGTTCTTC. J is TRBJ2-1 and V is TRBV4-3; 12 nucleotides match TRBD2. This CDR3 is 17 amino acids long. Germline CDR1 and CDR2: LGHNA and YSLEER. V was clipped by 1 base and J by 7 bases; unmatched bases: 8.

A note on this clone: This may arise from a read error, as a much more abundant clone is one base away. Here the CDR3 DNA reads TGTGCCAGCAGCCCTCCCGACGCCTACGAGCAGTACTTC. Protein sequence: CASSPPDAYEQYF. This sequence joins TRBV5-6 and TRBJ2-7, with D unresolved. The germline V gene has CDR1 SGHDT and CDR2 YYEEEE. V lost 4 bases to trimming and J lost 2 bases, with 10 bases between them. The CDR3 is 13 amino acids.

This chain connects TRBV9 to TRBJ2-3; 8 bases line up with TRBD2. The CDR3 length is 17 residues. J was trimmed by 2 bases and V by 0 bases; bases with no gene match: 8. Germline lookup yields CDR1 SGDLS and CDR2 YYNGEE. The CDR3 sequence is CASSVGEGLDLTDTQYF. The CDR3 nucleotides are TGTGCCAGCAGCGTAGGGGAGGGACTAGACCTCACAGATACGCAGTATTTT.

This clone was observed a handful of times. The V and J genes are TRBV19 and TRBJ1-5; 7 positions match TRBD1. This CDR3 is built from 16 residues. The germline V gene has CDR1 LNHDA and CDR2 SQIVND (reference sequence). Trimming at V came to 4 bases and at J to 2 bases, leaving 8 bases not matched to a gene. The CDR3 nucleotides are TGTGCCAGTAGTACAAACAGGGGCTTCGGCAATCAGCCCCAGCATTTT. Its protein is CASSTNRGFGNQPQHF.

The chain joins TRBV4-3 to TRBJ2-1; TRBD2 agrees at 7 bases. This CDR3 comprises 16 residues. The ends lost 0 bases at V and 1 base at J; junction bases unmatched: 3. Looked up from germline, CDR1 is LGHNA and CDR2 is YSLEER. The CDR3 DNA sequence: TGCGCCAGCAGCCAAGATGCCGGGGGGTCCTACAATGAGCAGTTCTTC. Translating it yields CASSQDAGGSYNEQFF.

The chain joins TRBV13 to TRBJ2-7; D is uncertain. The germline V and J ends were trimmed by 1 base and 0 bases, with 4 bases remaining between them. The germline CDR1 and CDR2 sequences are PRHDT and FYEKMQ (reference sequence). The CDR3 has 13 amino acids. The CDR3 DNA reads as TGTGCCAGCAGCTTAGCTCCCTCCTACGAGCAGTACTTC. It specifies CASSLAPSYEQYF.